A selection of T cell receptor beta chains follows, all from one sample in a study of vaccination effects on CD4 cells after COVID-19. For these receptors, no antigen is known. TCRdb's copy holds only in-frame clones and misses some; the assay was immunoSEQ multiplex PCR. The sample shows 28,000 or so clones, about four fifths of them seen only once. The specimen was CD4+ T cells from PBMCs cultured with HCoV-NL63 spike peptides, collected after COVID-19 vaccination. The receptors shown here come from a human donor who received a COVID-19 vaccine. Some clones in this sample may be carry-over from other donors' samples. CDR3s include the opening cysteine and the closing phenylalanine or tryptophan. The D gene is left open where the match is weak. Expanded clones are given a class, and other clones once, few, many or no size at all.

size | J | V | D | DNA | CDR3
NA | TRBJ1-5 | TRBV2 | NA | TGTGCCAGCAGCCAAGGACAGAACAATCAGCCCCAGCATTTT | CASSQGQNNQPQHF
NA | TRBJ1-3 | TRBV4-3 | NA | TGCGCCAGCAGCCGCGAGGGCATCTCCTCTTTGGCGGGAAACACCATATATTTT | CASSREGISSLAGNTIYF
few | TRBJ2-1 | TRBV4-2 | TRBD2 | TGTGCCAGCAGCCCGTCAGCGGGGAATAATGAGCAGTTCTTC | CASSPSAGNNEQFF
NA | TRBJ2-3 | TRBV5-8 | NA | TGTGCCAGCCCCTCGTGGGGGCTAGTGAGAGATACGCAGTATTTT | CASPSWGLVRDTQYF
few | TRBJ2-3 | TRBV5-1 | TRBD1 | TGCGCCAGCAGCTCTCGTCCGGGACAGGGGGCTAGCACAGATACGCAGTATTTT | CASSSRPGQGASTDTQYF
NA | TRBJ1-6 | TRBV30 | NA | TGTGCCTGGAGTGTACACCAGGGACTATCACCCCTCCACTTT | CAWSVHQGLSPLHF
NA | TRBJ2-5 | TRBV9 | TRBD2 | TGTGCCAGCAGCTCCCGACTAGCGGGGAAGCAAGAGACCCAGTACTTC | CASSSRLAGKQETQYF
NA | TRBJ1-4 | TRBV30 | NA | TGTGCCTGGAGTGTACAACCTAATGAAAAACTGTTTTTT | CAWSVQPNEKLFF
NA | TRBJ2-5 | TRBV7-9 | NA | TGTGCCAGCAGCTGGGGACACACAGAGACCCAGTACTTC | CASSWGHTETQYF
NA | TRBJ1-5 | TRBV23-1 | NA | TGCGCCAGCAGTCAATCCTCGCAGCCGGATCAGCCCCAGCATTTT | CASSQSSQPDQPQHF
once | TRBJ1-5 | TRBV6-5 | NA | TGTGCCAGCAGTTACTCGTCATGGCAGCCCCAGCATTTT | CASSYSSWQPQHF
NA | TRBJ2-5 | TRBV30 | NA | TGTGCCTGGAGGTCGGCGGCGGGCCAAGAGACCCAGTACTTC | CAWRSAAGQETQYF
NA | TRBJ1-2 | TRBV19 | NA | TGTGCCAGTAGTATAACTCGGCAGGCGACCTATGGCTACACCTTC | CASSITRQATYGYTF
NA | TRBJ1-1 | TRBV11-2 | NA | TGTGCCAGCAGCCGGCCGGGACAACGGGTCAACACTGAAGCTTTCTTT | CASSRPGQRVNTEAFF
NA | TRBJ1-5 | TRBV2 | TRBD1 | TGTGCCAGCAGCGGACAGGGTGATCAGCCCCAGCATTTT | CASSGQGDQPQHF